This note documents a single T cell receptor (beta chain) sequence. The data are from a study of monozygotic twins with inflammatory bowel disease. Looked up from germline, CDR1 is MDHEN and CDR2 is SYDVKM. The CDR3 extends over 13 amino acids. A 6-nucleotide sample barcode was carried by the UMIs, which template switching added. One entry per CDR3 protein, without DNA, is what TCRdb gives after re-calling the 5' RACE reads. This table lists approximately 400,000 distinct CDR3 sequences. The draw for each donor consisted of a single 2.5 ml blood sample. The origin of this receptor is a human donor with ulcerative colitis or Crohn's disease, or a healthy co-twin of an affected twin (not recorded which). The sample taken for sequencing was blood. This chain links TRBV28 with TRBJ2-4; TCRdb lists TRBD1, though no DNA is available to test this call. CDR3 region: CASSSPQTGFQYF.